A selection of T cell receptor beta chains follows, all from one sample in a study of T cells in tuberculosis. Generated by immunoSEQ multiplex PCR, the TCRdb table keeps only in-frame clones and is missing some. The sample holds under 45,000 clones; nearly 95% are singletons and the top ten take roughly 6.4%. The sample consisted of PBMCs. The source of these receptors is a donor between 5 and 29 years old with latent tuberculosis or without tuberculosis infection. The conserved cysteine and the conserved F or W are not part of the CDR3 here. Fields, in order: V gene, CDR3 protein.

>TRBV15
ATSSFRTSTSTDTQY
>TRBV11-3
ASSSGTGGPYTEAF
>TRBV25-1
ASMGRGLNYGYT
>TRBV5-1
ASSPTGTAYEQY
>TRBV5-1
ASSEGLSSGNTIY
>TRBV29-1
SVRLGARDTQY
>TRBV15
ATSREIIDRRHT
>TRBV4-2
ASSPNRLGTDYSNQPQH
>TRBV27
ASSLARGGDTQY
>TRBV7-2
ASSPPGQLYEQY